The TCR beta chain under discussion was sequenced for a study of cytomegalovirus exposure and HLA in healthy donors. Findings and caveats of the study: When presence/absence was analysed, sequencing depth was taken to be roughly uniform across donors. Segments of the TCR beta V type were, in most cases, productive about 90% or about 30% of the time in an earlier analysis.

V was pared by 4 bases and J by 2 bases, with 19 bases between. Germline V CDR1 and CDR2: SGHRS, YFSETQ. CDR3 length: 16 amino acids. PCR was performed using 60 Vbeta and 13 Jbeta primers. Clones were sequenced by immunoSEQ multiplex PCR, and TCRdb holds only the in-frame ones, with some missing. The sample comprises under 200,000 clones, less than 90% of which are singletons, and less than 0.4% rests with the top ten. Concerning this clone itself: Its antigen remains unidentified.

The chain recombines TRBV5-1 with TRBJ2-7; D might be TRBD1 (6 bases). The sequencing sample was made of PBMCs. The source is a woman in her 30s in good health and CMV-seronegative. CDR3 sequence reads: CASSARDMGSPYEQYF. The CDR3 DNA reads as TGCGCCAGCAGCGCCCGGGACATGGGATCACCCTACGAGCAGTACTTC.